This T cell receptor (beta chain) was sequenced in a study of blood T cells in healthy people across ages. This clonotype was found a few times. Together with a sample-barcoded 5' primer, a J-beta primer mix was included in a second PCR lasting roughly 6 to 12 cycles. TCRdb recomputed calls from the 5' RACE reads with MiXCR, one row per CDR3 protein. The table has approximately 800,000 distinct CDR3 sequences, approximately 35% seen once. The ends lost 6 bases at V and 3 bases at J; junction bases unmatched: 5. The CDR3 is made up of 15 amino acids. Germline loops: CDR1 SEHNR, CDR2 FQNEAQ (reference sequence).

The sample was blood. The source of this sequence is a man aged 18 to 35 in good health. The rearrangement links TRBV7-9 to TRBJ2-3; 11 bases agree with TRBD2. This CDR3 is CASRPRLAGTDTQYF. The CDR3 DNA reads TGTGCCAGCAGACCAAGACTAGCGGGGACAGATACGCAGTATTTT.